This T cell receptor (beta chain) was documented in a study of T cell responses to AZD1222 COVID-19 vaccine. Study-level points and caveats: Nearly half of the spike-specific TCRs reportedly recognize variant regions that carry no mutations. Spike-specific TCR breadth and depth went up after people got two AZD1222 doses.

Second-dose timings of about 4 or about 12 weeks were pooled. The assay was immunoSEQ multiplex PCR, and TCRdb's table has in-frame clones only and misses some. The data hold about 120,000 clones, with approximately 91% observed a single time. The V gene end was trimmed by 7 bases and the J gene end by 0 bases; junction bases not matched to a gene: 6. CDR3 size: 15 residues. Germline loops: CDR1 SNHLY, CDR2 FYNNEI. In regard to this clone: The antigen is undetermined.

This chain joins TRBV2 and TRBJ1-1; 9 nucleotides line up with TRBD1. Sequencing was performed on peripheral blood, taken 28 days after the second AZD1222 dose. This clonotype was sampled from an adult who received the AZD1222 COVID-19 vaccine. The CDR3 DNA sequence: TGTGCCAGCATTGGACAGGGGCCAATGAACACTGAAGCTTTCTTT. Its translation: CASIGQGPMNTEAFF.